The 18 T cell receptor beta chains below all came from one sample that was sequenced in a study of PD-1 blockade in mismatch repair-deficient tumors. Sequenced by immunoSEQ multiplex PCR; TCRdb stores in-frame clones only, minus some. This sample has approximately 79,000 clones; 70% to 90% occur once, and the top ten carry over 4.5%. Specimen: peripheral blood, collected 44 weeks after starting pembrolizumab. These receptors were taken from an adult with mismatch repair-deficient cancer.

This clone showed up just once. CDR3 DNA sequence: TGTGCCAGCAGCAAAAGGGACAGGGAGGACACTGAAGCTTTCTTT. Translating gives CASSKRDREDTEAFF. J is TRBJ1-1 and V is TRBV7-9; the match to TRBD1 covers 9 bases. The V and J ends lost 5 bases and 3 bases, in that order; junction bases with no gene match: 7. The CDR3 loop spans 15 amino acids. Germline CDR1 reads SEHNR; CDR2 reads FQNEAQ (reference sequence).

The chain recombines TRBV10-3 with TRBJ1-2; maybe TRBD1 (5 bases). V was shortened by 4 bases and J by 2 bases, with 14 bases between the two germline ends. The germline V gene encodes CDR1 ENHRY and CDR2 SYGVKD. This CDR3 is 15 amino acids long. The CDR3, as DNA: TGTGCCATCAGTGCAGAGACAGCCTACAACTATGGCTACACCTTC. Translated, it gives CAISAETAYNYGYTF.

This clone was counted only a few times. The V call is TRBV27, the J call TRBJ1-2; TRBD1 might be the D (5 bases). The CDR3 sequence is 14 residues long. Germline V gives CDR1 MNHEY, CDR2 SMNVEV (reference sequence). V was shortened by 7 bases and J by 0 bases, with 12 bases between the two germline ends. Here the CDR3 reads CASISGGTNYGYTF. CDR3 bases: TGTGCCAGCATAAGTGGGGGGACTAACTATGGCTACACCTTC.

This chain uses TRBV7-6 with TRBJ2-2; 9 nucleotides line up with TRBD1. Losses at the gene ends were 2 bases for V and 5 bases for J; bases not matched to a gene: 12. Germline assignment: CDR1 SGHVS and CDR2 FNYEAQ. This CDR3 contains 18 residues. CDR3 residues: CASSLNPLWDRETGELFF. CDR3 DNA sequence: TGTGCCAGCAGCTTAAATCCCCTGTGGGACAGGGAAACCGGGGAGCTGTTTTTT. Based on the CDR3 plus reference TRBV7-6 and TRBJ2-2, the full variable domain is GAGVSQSPRYKVTKRGQDVALRCDPISGHVSLYWYRQALGQGPEFLTYFNYEAQQDKSGLPNDRFSAERPEGSISTLTIQRTEQRDSAMYRCASSLNPLWDRETGELFFGEGSRLTVL.

The chain has TRBV7-6 and TRBJ1-1, with a tentative D call TRBD1 (5 bases). The germline V and J ends were trimmed by 0 bases and 5 bases, with 13 bases remaining between them. Germline CDR1 SGHVS, CDR2 FNYEAQ. This CDR3 has 15 residues. CDR3 loop: CASSLAPDRGTEAFF. DNA of the CDR3: TGTGCCAGCAGCTTAGCGCCAGACAGAGGGACTGAAGCTTTCTTT.

This rearrangement joins TRBV6-1 to TRBJ2-3; 8 bases are shared with TRBD2. Trimming at V came to 7 bases and at J to 4 bases, leaving 7 bases not matched to a gene. Germline CDR1 reads MNHNS; CDR2 reads SASEGT. There are 14 residues in the CDR3. In DNA form, the CDR3 reads TGTGCCAGCAAAAAGCGGGAGCTCTCAGATACGCAGTATTTT. Its translation is CASKKRELSDTQYF.

The chain has TRBV5-4 and TRBJ1-3; the D gene is possibly TRBD1 (6 bases). Germline V gene lookup returns CDR1 SGHNT and CDR2 YYREEE (reference sequence). Trimming removed 4 bases from V and 0 bases from J, with 11 bases in between. The CDR3 runs to 15 residues. The CDR3 nucleotides read TGTGCCAGCAGCCGGCAGGGGAACTCTGGAAACACCATATATTTT. It translates to CASSRQGNSGNTIYF.

CDR3 sequence: CASTQREGGEQFF. As DNA, the CDR3 is TGTGCCAGTACTCAGCGGGAGGGGGGTGAGCAGTTCTTC. This chain joins TRBV9 and TRBJ2-1, with 10 bases fitting TRBD2. Germline values: CDR1 SGDLS, CDR2 YYNGEE. The ends lost 8 bases at V and 9 bases at J; junction bases unmatched: 8. This CDR3 region has 13 residues.

The table lists this clone with a count of one. This chain links TRBV5-1 with TRBJ2-7; D is tentatively TRBD1 or TRBD2 (6 bases each). V shed 5 bases and J shed 5 bases, with 17 bases lying between them. The CDR3 is 14 amino acids. Germline V gene lookup returns CDR1 SGHRS and CDR2 YFSETQ. CDR3: CASRVGGQTDEQYF. The CDR3 nucleotides read TGCGCCAGCAGGGTCGGGGGCCAGACGGACGAGCAGTACTTC.

This clone was picked up a small number of times. In nucleotides, the CDR3 is TGCGCCAGCAGCCAAGAGAGAAAACTGTTTTTT. This encodes CASSQERKLFF. This chain links TRBV4-1 with TRBJ1-4; D call uncertain. This CDR3 has 11 amino acids. Germline loops: CDR1 MGHRA, CDR2 YSYEKL. V was clipped by 0 bases and J by 10 bases, with 3 bases between them.

The J gene is TRBJ2-5, the V gene TRBV15, with 8 positions matching TRBD1. Unmatched junction bases numbered 10, after V lost 2 bases and J lost 5 bases. The CDR3 totals 16 residues. Per the germline V gene, CDR1 is LNHNV and CDR2 is YYDKDF (reference sequence). This CDR3 reads CATSRPATGVGETQYF. The CDR3 nucleotides read TGTGCCACCAGCAGACCCGCGACAGGGGTTGGTGAGACCCAGTACTTC.

This clone occurred once. The genes are TRBV14 and TRBJ1-2, with unresolved D. V was shortened by 0 bases and J by 3 bases, with 8 bases between the two germline ends. Germline loops: CDR1 SGHDN, CDR2 FVKESK. The CDR3 sequence is 14 residues long. The CDR3 protein is CASSQETPYYGYTF. The CDR3 coding sequence is TGTGCCAGCAGCCAAGAGACGCCGTACTATGGCTACACCTTC.

In its sample, this clone was seen a few times. The V gene is TRBV6-5, the J gene TRBJ1-2, with D tentatively TRBD1 (5 bases). This CDR3 comprises 13 residues. Germline V gives CDR1 MNHEY, CDR2 SVGAGI. V lost 7 bases to trimming and J lost 4 bases, with 13 bases between them. CDR3 sequence: CASKLGTSYGYTF. The CDR3, as DNA: TGTGCCAGCAAACTGGGGACGAGCTATGGCTACACCTTC.

By share, this clone counts as medium-sized (0.01 to 0.1%). This sample also contains other DNA sequences that code for the same CDR3. The gene calls are TRBV7-9 and TRBJ2-7, with D tentatively TRBD2 (5 bases). The CDR3 runs to 12 residues. Deletions cut 6 bases from V and 3 bases from J, with 9 bases between. Per the germline V gene, CDR1 is SEHNR and CDR2 is FQNEAQ (reference sequence). The CDR3 region is CASSSDYYEQYF. The DNA for the CDR3 is TGTGCCAGCAGTTCAGACTACTACGAGCAGTACTTC.

The V and J genes are TRBV9 and TRBJ2-7, with 8 bases fitting TRBD2. There are 14 residues in the CDR3. V was clipped by 3 bases and J by 6 bases; unmatched bases: 8. Per germline, CDR1 SGDLS and CDR2 YYNGEE. This CDR3 reads CASSALTGGGEQYF. The CDR3 nucleotides are TGTGCCAGCAGCGCGCTCACGGGAGGGGGCGAGCAGTACTTC.

The V call is TRBV7-2, the J call TRBJ2-2; perhaps TRBD2 as D (5 bases). Germline lookup yields CDR1 SGHTA and CDR2 FQGNSA. V lost 9 bases, J lost 6 bases, and 14 bases lay in between. This CDR3 spans 13 amino acids. CDR3 in DNA: TGTGCCAGTACTAGGCCCTCAGCCGGGGAGCTGTTTTTT. Protein: CASTRPSAGELFF.

This clone was recorded a few times. The V gene is TRBV28, the J gene TRBJ1-5; D may be TRBD1 (6 bases). CDR3 length: 16 amino acids. Trimming stripped 2 bases from V and 9 bases from J, with 20 bases between. Germline V gives CDR1 MDHEN, CDR2 SYDVKM. The CDR3: CASSLRSGRGLGPQHF. The CDR3 DNA follows: TGTGCCAGCAGTTTACGGTCTGGCAGGGGTTTAGGGCCCCAGCATTTT.

The rearrangement joins TRBV5-4 to TRBJ2-3, with unresolved D. Between the trimmed V and J ends, which lost 10 bases and 3 bases, there was a span of 18 bases. Germline V gene data show CDR1 as SGHNT and CDR2 as YYREEE (reference sequence). The CDR3 sequence is 14 residues long. The CDR3 DNA reads TGTGCCGGGTCCGGTGGAAAACGGACAGATACGCAGTATTTT. Translated, it gives CAGSGGKRTDTQYF.